One TCR beta chain is described in this entry. Its specificity is unknown. This sample was taken from a study of blood T cells in healthy people across ages. Study results and limitations: PBMCs that were unsorted prevented a conclusive naive versus antigen-experienced comparison.

A second PCR of about 6 to 12 cycles used a sample-barcoded 5' primer and a J-beta primer mix. TCRdb passed the 5' RACE reads through MiXCR, listing each CDR3 protein once. The sample records 800,000 to 1,000,000 distinct CDR3 sequences, 48% being singletons. This receptor was taken from a man aged 25-40 years in good health. Sequenced material: blood.

The CDR3 nucleotides are TGCAGTGCTAGAGGTCTGACTAGCGGGGTTTACAATGAGCAGTTCTTC. It yields the protein CSARGLTSGVYNEQFF. The rearrangement links TRBV20-1 to TRBJ2-1; 11 bases are shared with TRBD2. Germline values: CDR1 DFQATT, CDR2 SNEGSKA (reference sequence). With V trimmed by 1 base and J by 4 bases, 6 bases remained unmatched. The CDR3 consists of 16 residues.